The entry below gives a single TCR beta chain sequence along with its context. Measured with immunoSEQ multiplex PCR; TCRdb has only the in-frame clones, and not every one. The table includes approximately 35,000 clones, roughly four fifths detected once. The data derive from a study of OX40 agonist ivuxolimab in advanced cancers. Study as a whole: With ivuxolimab, an agonistic anti-OX40 (CD134) antibody, patients were treated.

CDR1 is LNHDA, CDR2 SQIVND, per germline (reference sequence). V shed 3 bases and J shed 10 bases, with 16 bases lying between them. This CDR3 has 15 residues. The specimen was CD4+ or CD8+ T cells sorted from blood, collected in a trial of the OX40 agonist ivuxolimab. The chain carries TRBV19 and TRBJ1-6; D possibly corresponds to TRBD1 (5 bases). This sequence was found in an adult with an advanced solid tumor such as melanoma, head and neck, liver or kidney cancer. The CDR3 loop is CASSMSREVRSPLHF. As DNA, the CDR3 is TGTGCCAGTAGTATGAGCAGGGAAGTTCGATCACCCCTCCACTTT.